This T cell receptor beta chain stems from a study of blood T cell repertoires in COVID-19. Looking at the study overall: The United States, Italy and Spain supplied acute and convalescent COVID-19 samples. PBMCs, B-cell-depleted T cells, or T cells were the source of the cDNA or gDNA that made up the material.

As handled by the study authors: Using reference gene primer amplification, nucleated cell counts were estimated. Using immunoSEQ multiplex PCR, the repertoire was profiled, and TCRdb retains in-frame clones only, with some absent. The D gene and trimming were derived from the DNA, and the V and J assignments and clone size from that table. The sample contains some 65,000 clones, approximately 93% of which appear only once. Losses at the gene ends were 0 bases for V and 16 bases for J; bases not matched to a gene: 5. The germline V gene encodes CDR1 DFQATT and CDR2 SNEGSKA (reference sequence). CDR3 length: 11 amino acids.

What was sequenced was peripheral blood. J is TRBJ2-4 and V is TRBV20-1; 8 bases are shared with TRBD2. The receptor's source is a man between 65 and 85 years old with active COVID-19. CDR3 region: CSARELSGDYF. The CDR3 coding sequence is TGCAGTGCTAGAGAACTTAGCGGGGACTACTTC.